This T cell receptor beta chain stems from a study of shared clonotypes between healthy human individuals. V shed 2 bases, J shed 0 bases, and the junction held 3 bases outside the gene matches. This CDR3 region has 15 residues. The germline CDR1 and CDR2 sequences are SGHRS and YFSETQ. Method: immunoSEQ multiplex PCR; TCRdb's copy keeps in-frame clones and lacks some. The top ten clones hold approximately 0.36% of a sample with some 2.4 million clones, approximately 93% of them seen once. Points on this clone: The antigen is undetermined.

Study findings and constraints: Memory subsets generally showed lower estimated richness than naive subsets.

The rearrangement uses TRBV5-1 and TRBJ2-7, with TRBD1 matching 9 bases. The TCR comes from a man younger than 35 in good health. Some clones in this sample may be carry-over from other donors' samples. Sequencing used naive CD4+ T cells from PBMCs. This sample's subset: CD45RA+ positively selected. CDR3 DNA sequence: TGCGCCAGCAGCTTTACAGGGGGCCCCTCCTACGAGCAGTACTTC. Amino acids: CASSFTGGPSYEQYF.